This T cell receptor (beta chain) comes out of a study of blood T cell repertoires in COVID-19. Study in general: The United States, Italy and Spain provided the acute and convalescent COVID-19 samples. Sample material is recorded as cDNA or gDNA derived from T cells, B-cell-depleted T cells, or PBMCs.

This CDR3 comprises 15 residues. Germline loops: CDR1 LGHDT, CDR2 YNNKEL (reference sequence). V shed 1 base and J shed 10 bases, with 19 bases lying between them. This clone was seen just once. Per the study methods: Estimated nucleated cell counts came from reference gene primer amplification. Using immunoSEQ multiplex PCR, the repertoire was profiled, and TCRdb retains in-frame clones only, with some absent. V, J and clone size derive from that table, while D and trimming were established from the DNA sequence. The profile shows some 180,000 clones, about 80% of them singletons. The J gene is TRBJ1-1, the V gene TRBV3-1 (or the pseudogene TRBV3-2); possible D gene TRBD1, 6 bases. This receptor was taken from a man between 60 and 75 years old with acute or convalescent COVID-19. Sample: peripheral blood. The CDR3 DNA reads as TGTGCCAGCAGCCAAGCCAATCGGCAGGGGAGGGGAGCTTTCTTT. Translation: CASSQANRQGRGAFF.